Reported below is one TCR beta chain. Its specific antigen is unknown. Base qualities are not provided; no much larger clone lies one nucleotide away. The data are from a study of T cell repertoires in urothelial bladder cancer (dated by TCRdb to the late 2010s). Regarding the research as a whole: Of the roughly 12 resected lesions, three were clinical stage cT0, three were cTa, three were cT1 and three were cT2 or greater. The study compared TCR repertoire clonality in bladder tumors with that in benign bladder inflammation. Around eleven patients who had bladder lesions and were undergoing transurethral resection were prospectively identified. A total of roughly 11 resected bladder lesions, made up of urothelial carcinoma (UC+) and benign (UC-) specimens, were studied.

CDR1 and CDR2 (SGDLS, YYNGEE) derive from the germline V gene. The junction carries 29 bases between V and J, which are trimmed by 8 bases and 0 bases respectively. The CDR3 has 20 amino acids, counting the end cysteine and phenylalanine. The entry retains the CDR3 DNA only, 60 bases that are in frame from base 1. Overall results and qualifications from the work: The median percentage of tumor infiltrating lymphocytes was about 2% in carcinoma specimens and over 9.5% in benign specimens. Urothelial carcinoma specimens had a median of 5,569 T cells, fewer than the median of 25,872 seen in benign specimens. In carcinoma specimens, up to roughly 15% of infiltrating lymphocytes were accounted for by a single T-cell clone, compared with about 2.2% in benign specimens.

Specimens of bladder lesions were obtained during transurethral resection and kept at -80C. DNA was isolated from the bladder specimens obtained at transurethral resection. The immunoSEQ assay was used to sequence the CDR3 region of the TCR beta chain. In the authors' own workflow: For every specimen, the T-cell fraction, clonal dominance and maximum TCR clone frequency were calculated. TCRdb stores this immuneACCESS table with in-frame sequences only. Part of the clones is absent; in the studies checked, under half of the shortfall reflects unresolved V genes, and no reason is known for the rest. V and J calls plus clone size are reproduced from that table; the DNA served to infer D and trimming. Here the sample has some 14,000 clones; 66% occur a single time. The top ten clonotypes cover 8.9% of the sample.

Sequenced material: tumor-infiltrating cells from bladder cancer. The rearranged chain carries TRBV9 and TRBJ1-4; no confident D gene assignment can be made. The receptor was isolated from a human donor with urothelial carcinoma. The bases are TGTGCCAGTCTTAACATACCGCCGACCATAGAAGACGCAACTAATGAAAAACTGTTTTTT. Translated, this gives CASLNIPPTIEDATNEKLFF.